This T cell receptor beta chain was observed in a study of T cell responses to AZD1222 COVID-19 vaccine. Study as a whole: Second-dose groups at about 4 or about 12 weeks were pooled. Regarding the study as a whole: The study found vaccine-associated CD4 TCRs spanning spike, dominant at 160-218 and 743-854. Spike-specific TCRs gained breadth and depth after people received two AZD1222 doses. No day 14 peak samples; only post-peak repertoires were characterized.

Data came from immunoSEQ multiplex PCR; TCRdb stores just in-frame clones and leaves some out. The sample yields roughly 93,000 clones, roughly 90% seen once. The CDR3 runs to 19 residues. The germline gives CDR1 SGHRS, CDR2 YFSETQ. Trimming at V came to 4 bases and at J to 0 bases, leaving 11 bases not matched to a gene. Concerning this clone: What it recognizes is unknown.

The chain combines TRBV5-1 with TRBJ2-6; 9 bases agree with TRBD1. The material was peripheral blood, obtained on day 0 of AZD1222 vaccination. The receptor was derived from an adult in good health. CDR3 nucleotides: TGCGCCAGCAGCCAAGTCCCGGGACAGGGTCGCTCTGGGGCCAACGTCCTGACTTTC. Amino acid sequence: CASSQVPGQGRSGANVLTF.